One sample yielded the 5 T cell receptor beta chains listed below, sequenced in a study of cytotoxic CD8 clonotypes in ibrutinib-treated CLL. Only in-frame clones appear in the TCRdb table, and some are missing; sequencing was by immunoSEQ multiplex PCR. The table shows 150,000 to 200,000 clones, with around nine tenths occurring only once. The source was PBMCs, collected at disease progression, from a patient treated with ibrutinib. Source of these receptors: a human donor with chronic lymphocytic leukemia.

V and J are TRBV11-2 and TRBJ1-2, with D uncertain. V dropped 4 bases and J dropped 0 bases, with 15 bases sitting between them. The CDR3 covers 16 residues. Per germline, CDR1 SGHAT and CDR2 FQNNGV. The CDR3 is CASSSYGSGANYGYTF. The CDR3 nucleotides read TGTGCCAGCAGCTCCTATGGTTCGGGAGCTAACTATGGCTACACCTTC. The full variable domain, its missing parts supplied by reference TRBV11-2 and TRBJ1-2, is EAGVAQSPRYKIIEKRQSVAFWCNPISGHATLYWYQQILGQGPKLLIQFQNNGVVDDSQLPKDRFSAERLKGVDSTLKIQPAKLEDSAVYLCASSSYGSGANYGYTFGSGTRLTVV.

This clone was detected only a few times. This chain links TRBV18 with TRBJ1-4; TRBD1 matches 7 bases. The CDR3 length is 12 residues. The V segment lost 6 bases and the J segment 11 bases; nucleotides outside the gene matches: 6. Germline V gene data show CDR1 as KGHSH and CDR2 as LQKENI. The CDR3 DNA sequence: TGTGCCAGCTCCCGGGACAGCGAGAAACTGTTTTTT. Translating gives CASSRDSEKLFF.

This clone was detected only once. The chain has TRBV4-2 and TRBJ1-5; perhaps TRBD1 as D (5 bases). V lost 4 bases and J 6 bases, leaving 16 bases between the germline ends. The V gene's germline CDR1 is LGHNA and CDR2 YNFKEQ. This CDR3 spans 15 amino acids. CDR3 nucleotides: TGTGCCAGCAGCCTACGCTCGGGGGTGGGTCAGCCCCAGCATTTT. Translation gives CASSLRSGVGQPQHF.

The chain's CDR3 is CASSDAGQKHGYTF. The CDR3 nucleotides read TGTGCCAGCAGTGACGCTGGGCAGAAACATGGCTACACCTTC. The chain is built from TRBV2 and TRBJ1-2, with D uncertain. CDR3 size: 14 residues. Germline V CDR1 and CDR2: SNHLY, FYNNEI. The V and J ends lost 3 bases and 6 bases respectively, with 14 bases between them. Complete variable domain (other parts from reference TRBV2 and TRBJ1-2): EPEVTQTPSHQVTQMGQEVILRCVPISNHLYFYWYRQILGQKVEFLVSFYNNEISEKSEIFDDQFSVERPDGSNFTLKIRSTKLEDSAMYFCASSDAGQKHGYTFGSGTRLTVV.

The V and J genes are TRBV11-2 and TRBJ1-1, with 7 bases lining up with TRBD1. The ends lost 1 base at V and 3 bases at J; junction bases unmatched: 2. The CDR3 totals 14 residues. Germline values: CDR1 SGHAT, CDR2 FQNNGV. As DNA, the CDR3 is TGTGCCAGCAGCTTAGCAGGGGGTTACACTGAAGCTTTCTTT. Protein product: CASSLAGGYTEAFF.